This is a list of T cell receptor beta chains from one sample in a study of radiotherapy plus CTLA-4 blockade in lung cancer. Assay: immunoSEQ multiplex PCR; the TCRdb copy retains only in-frame clones and omits some. The table includes 50,000 to 65,000 clones, about 76% detected once. Sequencing was performed on peripheral blood, taken from a patient treated with radiotherapy plus ipilimumab. The source of these receptors is a human donor with non-small cell lung cancer whose response to radiotherapy plus ipilimumab could not be evaluated. CDR3s include the opening cysteine and the closing phenylalanine or tryptophan. D genes are given only for firm matches. Clone size, where shown, is once, few, many, or a class for clones that have expanded.

v_gene: TRBV6-1
j_gene: TRBJ1-2
abundance: NA
d_gene: NA
CDR3nt: TGTGCCCTAAAGGGAGTCTTCAATGGCTACACCTTC
CDR3aa: CALKGVFNGYTF

v_gene: TRBV5-1
j_gene: TRBJ1-1
abundance: NA
d_gene: TRBD1
CDR3nt: TGCGCCAGCAGCAAGCAGGGGACAGGGGTCCTGAACACTGAAGCTTTCTTT
CDR3aa: CASSKQGTGVLNTEAFF

v_gene: TRBV5-4
j_gene: TRBJ2-7
abundance: NA
d_gene: TRBD2
CDR3nt: TGTGCCAGCAGCCTAGCGGGAGGACGTTATGAGCAGTACTTC
CDR3aa: CASSLAGGRYEQYF

v_gene: TRBV5-1
j_gene: TRBJ2-1
abundance: NA
d_gene: NA
CDR3nt: TGCGCCAGCAGCTTCGTTGTGAGGCTAGCGACTTACAATGAGCAGTTCTTC
CDR3aa: CASSFVVRLATYNEQFF

v_gene: TRBV4-2
j_gene: TRBJ1-1
abundance: NA
d_gene: NA
CDR3nt: TGTGCCAGCAGCCAAGATAAGGCGGCAGCCCGTTTCTTT
CDR3aa: CASSQDKAAARFF

v_gene: TRBV28
j_gene: TRBJ1-3
abundance: NA
d_gene: TRBD1
CDR3nt: TGTGCCAGCAGTGTGACAGGGGGCAGAGGAAACACCATATATTTT
CDR3aa: CASSVTGGRGNTIYF

v_gene: TRBV28
j_gene: TRBJ1-5
abundance: NA
d_gene: NA
CDR3nt: TGTGCCAGCAGTTTAGGCAGGGATGGCAATCAGCCCCAGCATTTT
CDR3aa: CASSLGRDGNQPQHF

v_gene: TRBV28
j_gene: TRBJ2-5
abundance: NA
d_gene: TRBD1
CDR3nt: TGTGCCAGCATGGACAGGGGGCTGCAAGAGACCCAGTACTTC
CDR3aa: CASMDRGLQETQYF

v_gene: TRBV19
j_gene: TRBJ1-4
abundance: medium-sized
d_gene: TRBD1
CDR3nt: TGTGCCAGTAGTATCACAGGGGGATACGAAAAACTGTTTTTT
CDR3aa: CASSITGGYEKLFF

v_gene: TRBV10-3
j_gene: TRBJ1-2
abundance: NA
d_gene: NA
CDR3nt: TGTGCCATCAGTGCAGGGGTTATCGGCTACACCTTC
CDR3aa: CAISAGVIGYTF

v_gene: TRBV5-1
j_gene: TRBJ2-3
abundance: NA
d_gene: TRBD1
CDR3nt: TGCGCCAGCAGGACCGGGACAGGGGTTTCAGATACGCAGTATTTT
CDR3aa: CASRTGTGVSDTQYF

v_gene: TRBV5-1
j_gene: TRBJ1-1
abundance: once
d_gene: NA
CDR3nt: TGCGCCAGCAGCTTGGTACCAGGGGCGGGGGATTGTTTCTTT
CDR3aa: CASSLVPGAGDCFF

v_gene: TRBV28
j_gene: TRBJ2-7
abundance: NA
d_gene: TRBD1
CDR3nt: TGTGCCAGCAGTCCGCACAGGGGCAGGGTCCACGAGCAGTACTTC
CDR3aa: CASSPHRGRVHEQYF

v_gene: TRBV18
j_gene: TRBJ2-7
abundance: NA
d_gene: TRBD2
CDR3nt: TGTGCCAGCTCACCAGGCGGGAGGCCTCCCTACGAGCAGTACTTC
CDR3aa: CASSPGGRPPYEQYF

v_gene: TRBV7-9
j_gene: TRBJ2-3
abundance: NA
d_gene: NA
CDR3nt: TGTGCCAGCAGCGCGAACATCTTCAGGGGCACAGATACGCAGTATTTT
CDR3aa: CASSANIFRGTDTQYF

v_gene: TRBV28
j_gene: TRBJ1-2
abundance: NA
d_gene: NA
CDR3nt: TGTGCCAGCAGGGAGACTAACTATGGCTACACCTTC
CDR3aa: CASRETNYGYTF

v_gene: TRBV4-3
j_gene: TRBJ2-7
abundance: NA
d_gene: NA
CDR3nt: TGCGCCAGCAGCCAAGATTGGGGGACTGCGGAGGAGTACTTC
CDR3aa: CASSQDWGTAEEYF

v_gene: TRBV18
j_gene: TRBJ2-1
abundance: NA
d_gene: TRBD1
CDR3nt: TGTGCCAGCTCACCAGGGGGGGACAGGGCCTACAATGAGCAGTTCTTC
CDR3aa: CASSPGGDRAYNEQFF

v_gene: TRBV7-9
j_gene: TRBJ1-1
abundance: few
d_gene: NA
CDR3nt: TGTGCCAGCAGAGTCGGGACTAAGGGCACTGAAGCTTTCTTT
CDR3aa: CASRVGTKGTEAFF

v_gene: TRBV7-3
j_gene: TRBJ1-6
abundance: NA
d_gene: NA
CDR3nt: TGTGCCAGCAGCTTGCGGGGCACCTATAATTCACCCCTCCACTTT
CDR3aa: CASSLRGTYNSPLHF

v_gene: TRBV4-3
j_gene: TRBJ1-4
abundance: NA
d_gene: NA
CDR3nt: TGCGCCAGCAGCCAAGGGGTGGACAGCAGAACTCCAACTAATGAAAAACTGTTTTTT
CDR3aa: CASSQGVDSRTPTNEKLFF

v_gene: TRBV19
j_gene: TRBJ1-1
abundance: few
d_gene: NA
CDR3nt: TGTGCCAGTAGTATAGAGATGTTGGGGGCCCCGATAAACACTGAAGCTTTCTTT
CDR3aa: CASSIEMLGAPINTEAFF

v_gene: TRBV21-1
j_gene: TRBJ1-3
abundance: NA
d_gene: NA
CDR3nt: TGTGCCAGCAGCAAAGGCGCGGAGTTTCTCTCTGGAAACACCATATATTTT
CDR3aa: CASSKGAEFLSGNTIYF

v_gene: TRBV6-6
j_gene: TRBJ1-1
abundance: once
d_gene: TRBD1
CDR3nt: TGTGCCAGCAGTTCAGGGACAGGGGTGAACACTGAAGCTTTCTTT
CDR3aa: CASSSGTGVNTEAFF

v_gene: TRBV9
j_gene: TRBJ2-7
abundance: NA
d_gene: NA
CDR3nt: TGTGCCAGCAGCGTAGAAGGGACTCTCTCCTACGAGCAGTACTTC
CDR3aa: CASSVEGTLSYEQYF

v_gene: TRBV5-5
j_gene: TRBJ1-2
abundance: NA
d_gene: NA
CDR3nt: TGTGCCAGCAGCTTAAGGAACTCAGGGTGGGGCTACACCTTC
CDR3aa: CASSLRNSGWGYTF

v_gene: TRBV7-3
j_gene: TRBJ1-4
abundance: NA
d_gene: TRBD1
CDR3nt: TGTGCCAGCAGCTCCGACCTACCGGGACAGGGGGCGTTTGAAAAACTGTTTTTT
CDR3aa: CASSSDLPGQGAFEKLFF

v_gene: TRBV7-2
j_gene: TRBJ2-7
abundance: NA
d_gene: NA
CDR3nt: TGTGCCAGCAGTGGGGGCATATCCTACGAGCAGTACTTC
CDR3aa: CASSGGISYEQYF

v_gene: TRBV7-2
j_gene: TRBJ1-2
abundance: NA
d_gene: TRBD1
CDR3nt: TGTGCCAGCAGCTTAGGACAGGGTAACTATGGCTACACCTTC
CDR3aa: CASSLGQGNYGYTF

v_gene: TRBV7-3
j_gene: TRBJ2-5
abundance: once
d_gene: NA
CDR3nt: TGTGCCAGCAGCTTAACAGGCGGGAAAGAGACCCAGTACTTC
CDR3aa: CASSLTGGKETQYF

v_gene: TRBV28
j_gene: TRBJ1-2
abundance: NA
d_gene: NA
CDR3nt: TGTGCCAGCAGTTTAAGGGAGTTCAGGGGAGGCTACACCTTC
CDR3aa: CASSLREFRGGYTF

v_gene: TRBV11-2
j_gene: TRBJ2-1
abundance: NA
d_gene: TRBD1
CDR3nt: TGTGCCAGCAGCGGTGCAGGGGGTAGGGATGAGCAGTTCTTC
CDR3aa: CASSGAGGRDEQFF

v_gene: TRBV19
j_gene: TRBJ2-7
abundance: NA
d_gene: NA
CDR3nt: TGTGCCAGCCGCATTGTGGCTGTCGCAGACTACGAGCAGTACTTC
CDR3aa: CASRIVAVADYEQYF

v_gene: TRBV7-9
j_gene: TRBJ2-5
abundance: NA
d_gene: NA
CDR3nt: TGTGCCAGCAGCTTAGAACTAGTTCCACAAGAGACCCAGTACTTC
CDR3aa: CASSLELVPQETQYF

v_gene: TRBV30
j_gene: TRBJ1-4
abundance: NA
d_gene: NA
CDR3nt: TGTGCCTGGAGAGGGAGGGCGCAAGAAAAACTGTTTTTT
CDR3aa: CAWRGRAQEKLFF

v_gene: TRBV9
j_gene: TRBJ2-1
abundance: once
d_gene: TRBD2
CDR3nt: TGTGCCAGCAGGGATCCTGGGCTAGCGGCTTACAATGAGCAGTTCTTC
CDR3aa: CASRDPGLAAYNEQFF

v_gene: TRBV29-1
j_gene: TRBJ1-4
abundance: once
d_gene: NA
CDR3nt: TGCAGCGTTCGGGAGGGCGTTGCAACTAATGAAAAACTGTTTTTT
CDR3aa: CSVREGVATNEKLFF

v_gene: TRBV28
j_gene: TRBJ1-4
abundance: NA
d_gene: NA
CDR3nt: TGTGCCAGCAGTCTACCTAATGAAAAACTGTTTTTT
CDR3aa: CASSLPNEKLFF

v_gene: TRBV7-3
j_gene: TRBJ2-3
abundance: NA
d_gene: TRBD2
CDR3nt: TGTGCCAGCAGCCCGGGACTACCCGTTGTCGGAGATACGCAGTATTTT
CDR3aa: CASSPGLPVVGDTQYF

v_gene: TRBV9
j_gene: TRBJ2-5
abundance: NA
d_gene: TRBD2
CDR3nt: TGTGCCAGCAGCGTCGTTCCCCTAGCGGTCCAAGAGACCCAGTACTTC
CDR3aa: CASSVVPLAVQETQYF

v_gene: TRBV27
j_gene: TRBJ2-1
abundance: NA
d_gene: TRBD2
CDR3nt: TGTGCCAGCAGTTTACTGCGGCGGGGGAGCTCCTACAATGAGCAGTTCTTC
CDR3aa: CASSLLRRGSSYNEQFF